The clone carrying this T cell receptor (beta chain) was detected only a few times. The sample originates from a study of technical replicates of blood from a handful of donors. J was trimmed by 5 bases and V by 5 bases; bases with no gene match: 12. CDR3 length equals 17 residues. Germline V gives CDR1 SGHAT, CDR2 FQNNGV. Assay: immunoSEQ multiplex PCR; the TCRdb copy retains only in-frame clones and omits some. The table includes 55,000 to 65,000 clones, about 94% detected once. The clonotype comes from a human donor in good health. Some clones in this sample may be carry-over from other donors' samples. Material: PBMCs. The chain recombines TRBV11-2 with TRBJ2-5, with 12 bases fitting TRBD2. The CDR3 region has the DNA TGTGCCAGCAGCCCCGGTCTAGCGGGAGGGCCGGGGGAGACCCAGTACTTC. This sequence encodes CASSPGLAGGPGETQYF. The entire variable domain, with the rest obtained from reference TRBV11-2 and TRBJ2-5, is as follows: EAGVAQSPRYKIIEKRQSVAFWCNPISGHATLYWYQQILGQGPKLLIQFQNNGVVDDSQLPKDRFSAERLKGVDSTLKIQPAKLEDSAVYLCASSPGLAGGPGETQYFGPGTRLLVL.